This TCR beta chain came from a study of shared clonotypes between healthy human individuals (dated by TCRdb to 2019 to 2021). About the investigation overall: The cohort comprised a couple of women and a few men aged 18 to 49 years. Per donor, three plates each were used for CD4 naive and CD4 memory, two for CD8 naive, and one for CD8 memory. The study deeply sequenced blood TCR repertoires of five healthy adults to estimate repertoire size and the extent of clonotype sharing between individuals. To increase sequencing depth and limit assay-specific biases, different laboratories used diverse techniques to prepare libraries and sequence TCR repertoires. Leukapheresis yielded between about 0.85 and 10 billion PBMCs per donor.

Details on this clone: Its antigen is still unknown. No much larger clone is present one base from it, and per-base qualities are unavailable.

TCR CDR3 regions were amplified from genomic DNA by multiplex PCR using the deep immunoSEQ assay. For each cell subset, the extracted genomic DNA was distributed evenly across all wells of several immunoSEQ 96-well plates, and each plate served as one replicate. Each replicate PCR for sorted subsets received about 180 ng genomic DNA, equal to about 30,000 T cell genomes. Purified libraries were quantified with a Qubit 3.0 fluorometer, sized on a Bioanalyzer 2100, and re-quantified with the KAPA Library Quantification kit. A separate single-read 150-cycle Illumina NextSeq 550 flow cell was used to sequence each immunoSEQ 96-well plate. Per the source publication's procedure: The immunoSEQ output contained only junctional sequences without quality scores, so filtering could not match that applied to full-length reads. To assign V/J genes and CDR3, sequences were annotated using PyIR, a Python wrapper for IgBLAST v1.9, with IMGT germline references. Reads were removed for weak V/J assignments (E-value above 1e-6), missing CDR3, stop codons, out-of-frame junctions, or ambiguous translated residues. V3J clonotypes were defined as sequences sharing an identical inferred V gene, J gene, and CDR3 amino acid sequence. The percentage overlap between two repertoires was calculated by dividing the number of shared unique clonotypes by the size of the smaller repertoire. RTK rarefaction, the Chao1 estimator, and Recon v2.1 estimates of unobserved clonotypes were used to assess repertoire richness. Generation probabilities were computed with OLGA for all TCRbeta clonotypes obtained by the gDNA method from a handful of donors. TCRdb took this table from immuneACCESS and kept in-frame rearrangements with V and J called. Such tables lack part of the clones; where checked against another copy, unresolved V genes explain under half of the gap, and the rest is unexplained. The V and J calls and clone size come from that table; D and trimming were worked out from the DNA. The sample records roughly 300,000 clones, less than 75% of which are singletons. The ten largest clones represent roughly 10% of the sample.

The research as a whole found: Larger estimated clonotype richness was generally found for naive subsets than for memory subsets. Based on pairwise subsampling, the degree of clonotype sharing among donors was expected to be affected by sequencing depth. Sampling was restricted to blood, and TCR repertoires in tissues likely differ from the TCR repertoires found in blood. Even with the large sequencing depth, rarefaction of the sorted-subset datasets indicated that sequencing was incomplete. Clonotypes shared by all four sorted-subset donors showed higher generation probabilities than non-shared clonotypes. The genetic and exposure-history diversity represented was limited by the small number of donors. Sharing across several donors was observed for around 5% of naive CD4, 3% to 4% of naive CD8, about 2.3% of memory CD4, and approximately 0.41% of memory CD8 clonotypes.

Trimming takes 2 bases from V and 9 bases from J, and the germline ends sit 17 bases apart. From the germline V gene, CDR1 is MGHRA and CDR2 is YSYEKL. The CDR3 numbers 14 residues from cysteine through phenylalanine. Only the CDR3 DNA stays, 42 bases, in frame from base 1. The donors were healthy, HIV-negative adults who had no recently reported acute infections or vaccinations. Every donor was a Caucasian adult living in Nashville, Tennessee, USA. Magnetic negative selection was used to enrich CD4+ T cells, after which naive cells were positively selected on CD45RA and the negative fraction became the memory subset. Blood was obtained by leukapheresis, after which PBMCs were separated by Ficoll-Histopaque density gradient centrifugation and cryopreserved in liquid nitrogen vapor phase. Analytical flow cytometry was used to check the purity and quantity of every magnetically sorted T cell population. Each sorted fraction had its genomic DNA isolated and then quantified by UV absorbance on a Nanodrop 2000c.

Rearrangement joined TRBV4-1 to TRBJ2-7, with no reliable assignment of the D segment. The receptor was derived from a man in his thirties or forties in good health. Sequencing was performed on memory CD4+ T cells sorted from blood. What this sample's cell subset or site label stands for: CD45RA-negative fraction. The DNA is as follows: TGCGCCAGCAGCCAATCTCACCCCGCCGCAGTGCAGTACTTC. This codes for CASSQSHPAAVQYF.